Here is one T cell receptor beta chain with its context. Its antigen remains unknown. This record belongs to a study of OX40 agonist ivuxolimab in advanced cancers. Study background: A diagnosis of hepatocellular carcinoma, melanoma, renal cell or head and neck cancer was present in dose-escalation patients. Averaging about 60 years in age, with a range of roughly 20 to 90, the cohort was around 83% male. Past anti-PD-1, anti-PD-L1 or anti-CTLA-4 therapy was accepted, and 30% to 45% had received some. Overall study results and limits: At 0.1 to 3.0 mg/kg, CD4+ and CD8+ blood T cells expanded clonally by week 6.

CDR3 length: 13 residues. V was cut by 4 bases and J by 4 bases, with 11 bases left in between. Germline CDR1 and CDR2: SGHTS and YDEGEE. Method: immunoSEQ multiplex PCR; TCRdb's copy keeps in-frame clones and lacks some. Of 40,000 to 60,000 clones in the sample, about nine tenths are singletons; the top ten hold around 6.7%. The TCR was taken from an adult with an advanced solid tumor such as melanoma, head and neck, liver or kidney cancer. The gene calls are TRBV5-8 and TRBJ1-2, with a weak D call TRBD1 (5 bases). The sample here was CD4+ or CD8+ T cells sorted from blood, taken in a trial of the OX40 agonist ivuxolimab. The CDR3: CASSNEGFYGYTF. CDR3 coding DNA: TGTGCCAGCAGCAACGAGGGGTTCTATGGCTACACCTTC.